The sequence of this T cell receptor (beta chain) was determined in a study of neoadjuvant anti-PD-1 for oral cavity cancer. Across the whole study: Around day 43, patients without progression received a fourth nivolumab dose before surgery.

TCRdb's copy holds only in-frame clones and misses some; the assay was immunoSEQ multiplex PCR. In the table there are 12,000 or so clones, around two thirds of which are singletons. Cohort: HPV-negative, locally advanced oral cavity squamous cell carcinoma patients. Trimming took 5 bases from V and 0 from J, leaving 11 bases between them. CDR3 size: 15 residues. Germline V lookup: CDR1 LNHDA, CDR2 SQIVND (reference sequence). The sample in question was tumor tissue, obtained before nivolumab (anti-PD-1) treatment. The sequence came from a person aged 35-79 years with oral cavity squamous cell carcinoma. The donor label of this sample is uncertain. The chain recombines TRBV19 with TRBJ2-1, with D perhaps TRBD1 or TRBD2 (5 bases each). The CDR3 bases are TGTGCCAGTAGTGTGTCCGGGACCTCCTACAATGAGCAGTTCTTC. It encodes CASSVSGTSYNEQFF.